This TCR beta chain was captured in a study of cytomegalovirus exposure and HLA in healthy donors (dated by TCRdb to about 2017). About the study as a whole: An earlier analysis of 587 of the donors reported approximately 280 Gb of sequence data and approximately 120 million unique TCR beta sequences obtained from some 200 million T cells. Among the approximately 420 genotyped donors, around 81% belonged to the genetic ancestry cluster associated with self-reported Caucasian donors. The number of typed donors differed by locus: 629-630 for A, B, C, DRB1 and DQB1; roughly 510 for DQA1; 606 for DPA1; and roughly 450 for DPB1. High-throughput TCR immunosequencing, statistical association of individual TCRs with disease status, and machine learning were combined to predict cytomegalovirus infection status. A separate validation cohort of over a hundred different subjects was used in addition to the roughly 700-subject first cohort. An earlier analysis of 587 of the donors used high-throughput TCR beta sequencing to judge whether each TCR beta V gene segment behaved as functional or pseudogenic. Genome-wide SNP genotypes for about 60% of the roughly 700 donors were used in a later genetic analysis, which treated that subset as a discovery cohort. HLA typing covered class I and class II loci at four-digit resolution. Using immunosequencing, the study profiled T cell repertoires from fewer than 700 subjects and related those repertoires to cytomegalovirus serostatus. Among 300 to 500 genotyped donors of the cohort, an average of roughly 230,000 unique TCR beta nucleotide sequences was sequenced per donor, of which roughly 17% were non-productive. Five DR-DQ haplotypes were handled as single units for association and clustering because linkage in the cohort was strong. All discovery cohort repertoires had been generated using a single sequencing platform. Approximately 300 gigabases of sequencing data and 91 million or so unique TCR sequences made up an early release that covered 500 to 650 HLA-typed donors. Donor age, sex, ethnicity and CMV serostatus were collected together with the repertoire data. To study patterns of TCR occurrence, a later analysis re-analyzed previously published TCR beta repertoires from around 670 donors and added high-resolution HLA genotyping. The aim of the study was to test whether cataloging public T cell receptors could identify signatures of past pathogen exposure. Rather than drawing on any new phenotypic data, the later analysis identified candidate immune exposures from TCR beta sequences and the way those sequences occurred across donors. Paper-wide results and their limitations: The presence/absence analyses assumed that sequencing depth was roughly uniform across donors, and that assumption may not be true. In this cohort, only TCR beta chains were sequenced, and detectable features were limited by the absence of alpha or paired-chain data. A later analysis associated 17,000 or so TCR beta sequences with specific HLA alleles at a false discovery rate of 0.05. In the study, 150 to 200 TCR beta chains were listed as associated with cytomegalovirus. In an earlier analysis of roughly 500 of the donors, most TCR beta V segments appeared in productive rearrangements about 87% or about 30% of the time, broadly matching IMGT annotations. Several of the top co-occurrence clusters appeared to be linked to parvovirus B19, influenza, CMV and Epstein-Barr virus, according to a later analysis. Most TCR sequences were seen in very few donors, while some public TCRs were found in many individuals. Linkage disequilibrium might explain the correlated functional status among segregating V segments, but an unknown experimental factor could not be excluded. According to the authors, the approach could potentially be generalized to other disease states and immunological phenotypes. In a later analysis, the rate of TCR association differed among HLA loci, with DRB1 alleles having the most associated TCRs and HLA-C alleles having the fewest. In a later genetic analysis, fewer N-insertions in productive TCRs were reported among donors in an Asian-associated ancestry cluster than the 666-donor mean. A further reported finding was that TCR beta sequences accurately predicted the HLA-A and HLA-B alleles for most subjects in the first cohort. Because some donors lacked HLA typing at each locus, the association tests relied only on the typed subset. Compared with equally common non-associated chains, HLA-associated TCR beta chains in a later analysis were more clonally expanded and had lower generation probabilities. CMV serostatus was the only immune exposure information available for the cohort. Some IMGT-functional V segments, including TRBV6-2 and TRBV6-3, could not be told apart with the 87-base-pair reads, so those segments were excluded. When HLA alleles, especially DR and DQ, strongly co-occurred, attributing TCR associations to individual alleles was difficult. Because counts were too low, 15 to 20 rarely observed V segments, including chromosome 9 orphons, were excluded from the earlier analysis of around 640 of the donors. Three of the identified cytomegalovirus-associated TCR beta chains were confirmed in vitro to be specific for cytomegalovirus antigens. An association between a missense DCLRE1C variant and V-gene and J-gene trimming of TCR beta chains was found in a later genetic analysis and replicated in an independent cohort. A cluster of highly shared sequence variants was judged likely to be a technical artifact of the sequencing pipeline. The classifier was reported to diagnose cytomegalovirus status with high specificity and sensitivity in both the original cohort and the validation cohort. A later analysis found that most CMV-associated TCR beta chains appeared HLA-restricted, with HLA associations seemingly driven largely by CMV exposure.

Libraries came from the immunoSEQ multiplex PCR assay. The multiplex PCR relied on a mix of 60 forward primers for TCR Vbeta segments and 13 reverse primers for TCR Jbeta segments. The CDR3 region of rearranged TCR beta genes was amplified from genomic DNA by a multiplex PCR assay. The amplified TCR beta libraries were sequenced on the Illumina HiSeq System as 87-base-pair reads. In the authors' own workflow: A later analysis tallied 80 million to 95 million unique TCR beta chains across the 666 repertoires, and approximately 12 million of those chains were shared by two or more donors. A nearest-neighbor algorithm error-corrected the raw reads and collapsed the reads into unique sequences, merging closely related sequences to remove PCR and sequencing errors. Alignment of CDR3 sequences to IMGT reference sequences was used to assign V, D and J gene segments. For a sequence to be retained, a match of at least six nucleotides to both a V gene segment and a J gene segment was required. A rearrangement was called productive if the CDR3 had no stop codons and remained in frame with V and J, and every other rearrangement was called non-productive. CDR3 was defined according to IMGT convention as the region running from the second conserved V-encoded cysteine to the conserved J-encoded phenylalanine. Sequences without an unambiguous match to a single V gene segment were excluded from the earlier analysis of 500 to 700 of the donors. An earlier analysis of about 590 of the donors classified V segments as functional when productive rearrangements were above 56.7% and as segregating when the standard deviation between donors was above 5%. A statistical classification framework was built for diagnosing cytomegalovirus status from the catalog of TCR beta chain sequences. V and J gene assignment, in a later analysis, came from comparing TCR nucleotide sequences with IMGT/GENE-DB human TR gene sequences. A later analysis assigned CDR3 sequences and most-parsimonious VDJ recombination scenarios with the TCRdist pipeline. In a later analysis, every TCR beta chain was defined by the combination of its CDR3 amino acid sequence and its V-gene family, and reads without a unique V-gene family were dropped. In a later analysis, 450 to 600 highly shared, low-generation-probability nucleotide sequences were removed to address suspected cross-contamination and a sequencing artifact. In a later analysis, a clonal expansion index was calculated for each public chain from normalized within-repertoire ranks of inferred template counts. Generation probabilities in a later analysis came from a VDJ recombination model fitted to out-of-frame rearrangements, and those results were checked against IGoR. In a later analysis, hypergeometric tests were used to score TCR-TCR, TCR-HLA and TCR-CMV co-occurrence, with a repertoire-size bias correction applied to TCR pairs. In a later analysis, false discovery rates were estimated by permuting HLA or CMV assignments 20 times. In a later analysis, co-occurring TCRs were grouped using DBSCAN, and TCRdist sequence similarity was added for clustering within HLA-allele-positive subsets. Repertoires with fewer than 30,000 or more than 120,000 public chains, plus five repertoires with anomalous nucleotide sharing, were excluded from co-occurrence clustering. This immuneACCESS table, as held by TCRdb, lists in-frame sequences with V and J called but not all clones. Of the missing ones, under half trace to an unresolved V gene in checked studies; the others have no known cause. The V and J calls and clone size were taken over from that table, and D and trimming were inferred from the DNA. The sample has approximately 120,000 clones on record. The ten largest clones add up to under 1.3% of the sample.

The germline V gene yields SGHTA for CDR1 and FQGNSA for CDR2. A distance of 9 bases separates the germline ends of V and J, which lose 1 base and 8 bases respectively. The CDR3, cysteine through phenylalanine, is 13 amino acids long. Only the CDR3 region is kept as DNA, spanning 39 bases read in frame from base 1. With respect to this clone: The clone's antigen remains unknown.

The cohort consisted of approximately 690 healthy bone marrow donors. At the time of sampling, every cohort member was nominally healthy, though immune exposures that went unrecorded were likely present. The donor tested CMV seronegative and was one of the 352 seronegative cohort members. A peripheral blood sample was collected from each donor, and TCR beta sequencing was performed on peripheral blood mononuclear cells. Genomic DNA extraction from the blood cell samples was performed with the Qiagen DNeasy Blood Extraction Kit. The receptor chain draws on TRBV7-2 and TRBJ2-1; the D gene cannot be named for sure. This receptor was identified in a man younger than 35 in good health and CMV-seronegative. Sample: PBMCs. The CDR3 corresponds to CASSLGTEDEQFF. The DNA is TGTGCCAGCAGCTTAGGAACCGAGGATGAGCAGTTCTTC.